This T cell receptor (beta chain) originates from a study of T cell changes during pregnancy in multiple sclerosis. Sequencing used immunoSEQ multiplex PCR; TCRdb keeps in-frame clones, though not all of them. The sample carries roughly 40,000 clones, around nine tenths recorded once. Germline lookup yields CDR1 MNHEY and CDR2 SVGAGI. The CDR3 runs 14 residues. V lost 5 bases and J 3 bases, leaving 13 bases between the germline ends. The clonotype originates from a female donor with multiple sclerosis, enrolled in a pregnancy study. This chain uses TRBV6-5 with TRBJ2-5; weak D call: TRBD2 (5 bases). This specimen was peripheral blood, taken before pregnancy. Written as DNA, the CDR3 is TGTGCCAGCAGTAATGGACTGGCCGAAGAGACCCAGTACTTC. It codes for CASSNGLAEETQYF.